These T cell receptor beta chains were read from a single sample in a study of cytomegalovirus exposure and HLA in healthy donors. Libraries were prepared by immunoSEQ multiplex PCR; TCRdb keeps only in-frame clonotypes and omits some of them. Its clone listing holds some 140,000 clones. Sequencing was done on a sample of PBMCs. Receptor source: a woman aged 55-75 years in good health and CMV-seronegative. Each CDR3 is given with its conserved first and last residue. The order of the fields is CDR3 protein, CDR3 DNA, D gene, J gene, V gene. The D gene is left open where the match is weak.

CDR3aa: CASTGTGGPYEQYF; CDR3nt: TGTGCCAGCACCGGGACAGGGGGGCCCTACGAGCAGTACTTC; d_gene: TRBD1; j_gene: TRBJ2-7; v_gene: TRBV5-8
CDR3aa: CASSFYRVGTGTLFSPLHF; CDR3nt: TGTGCCAGCTCTTTTTACCGAGTCGGGACAGGGACCCTTTTTTCACCCCTCCACTTT; d_gene: TRBD1; j_gene: TRBJ1-6; v_gene: TRBV5-5
CDR3aa: CASSLSRGEQFF; CDR3nt: TGTGCCAGCAGCTTAAGTAGAGGCGAGCAGTTCTTC; d_gene: .; j_gene: TRBJ2-1; v_gene: TRBV13
CDR3aa: CASNLGAGGAFF; CDR3nt: TGTGCCAGCAACCTGGGTGCGGGGGGAGCTTTCTTT; d_gene: .; j_gene: TRBJ1-1; v_gene: TRBV28
CDR3aa: CASSYRQEETQYF; CDR3nt: TGTGCCAGCAGCTATAGACAGGAAGAGACCCAGTACTTC; d_gene: .; j_gene: TRBJ2-5; v_gene: TRBV7-9
CDR3aa: CASSLFGTSAYEQYF; CDR3nt: TGTGCCAGCAGCTTATTCGGGACTAGCGCCTACGAGCAGTACTTC; d_gene: TRBD2; j_gene: TRBJ2-7; v_gene: TRBV5-6
CDR3aa: CASERNQGAGANVLTF; CDR3nt: TGTGCCAGCGAGAGAAATCAGGGGGCTGGGGCCAACGTCCTGACTTTC; d_gene: TRBD1; j_gene: TRBJ2-6; v_gene: TRBV19
CDR3aa: CASSSLAGDYNEQFF; CDR3nt: TGCGCCAGCAGCTCACTAGCGGGAGACTACAATGAGCAGTTCTTC; d_gene: TRBD2; j_gene: TRBJ2-1; v_gene: TRBV5-1
CDR3aa: CAWGGRSYNSPLHF; CDR3nt: TGTGCTTGGGGGGGCAGGTCCTATAATTCACCCCTCCACTTT; d_gene: .; j_gene: TRBJ1-6; v_gene: TRBV6-1
CDR3aa: CARGQGAYEQYF; CDR3nt: TGTGCCAGAGGACAGGGAGCCTACGAGCAGTACTTC; d_gene: TRBD1; j_gene: TRBJ2-7; v_gene: TRBV2
CDR3aa: CASSMTSGKVETQYF; CDR3nt: TGTGCCAGTAGTATGACTAGCGGGAAGGTAGAGACCCAGTACTTC; d_gene: TRBD2; j_gene: TRBJ2-5; v_gene: TRBV19
CDR3aa: CASSTWSGDTEAFF; CDR3nt: TGTGCCAGTAGTACGTGGTCAGGGGACACTGAAGCTTTCTTT; d_gene: .; j_gene: TRBJ1-1; v_gene: TRBV19
CDR3aa: CASSQDLSGGYNEQFF; CDR3nt: TGCGCCAGCAGCCAAGATTTAAGCGGGGGCTACAATGAGCAGTTCTTC; d_gene: TRBD2; j_gene: TRBJ2-1; v_gene: TRBV4-1
CDR3aa: CASSFATAEGYTF; CDR3nt: TGCGCCAGCAGCTTTGCGACGGCGGAGGGCTACACCTTC; d_gene: .; j_gene: TRBJ1-2; v_gene: TRBV5-1
CDR3aa: CASSGTGTARSDGYTF; CDR3nt: TGTGCCAGCAGCGGTACCGGGACAGCGAGGTCTGATGGCTACACCTTC; d_gene: TRBD1; j_gene: TRBJ1-2; v_gene: TRBV9
CDR3aa: CASSPGTSGSSQYF; CDR3nt: TGCGCCAGCAGCCCCGGGACTAGCGGGAGCTCGCAGTATTTT; d_gene: TRBD2; j_gene: TRBJ2-3; v_gene: TRBV5-1
CDR3aa: CASSEALRRLAGGSEQFF; CDR3nt: TGTGCCAGCAGTGAAGCGCTTCGCCGCCTAGCGGGAGGTAGTGAGCAGTTCTTC; d_gene: TRBD2; j_gene: TRBJ2-1; v_gene: TRBV2
CDR3aa: CASSLDLAGGVETQYF; CDR3nt: TGTGCCAGCAGCTTAGATCTAGCGGGGGGAGTGGAGACCCAGTACTTC; d_gene: TRBD2; j_gene: TRBJ2-5; v_gene: TRBV11-2
CDR3aa: CASSPGQAGAKNIQYF; CDR3nt: TGCGCCAGCAGCCCCGGACAGGCTGGCGCCAAAAACATTCAGTACTTC; d_gene: TRBD1; j_gene: TRBJ2-4; v_gene: TRBV5-1
CDR3aa: CASSEEVRGGTQYF; CDR3nt: TGTGCCAGCAGTGAAGAGGTGAGGGGAGGGACGCAGTACTTC; d_gene: TRBD2; j_gene: TRBJ2-5; v_gene: TRBV6-1
CDR3aa: CASGLVPNSGNTIYF; CDR3nt: TGTGCTAGTGGTTTGGTCCCCAACTCTGGAAACACCATATATTTT; d_gene: .; j_gene: TRBJ1-3; v_gene: TRBV12-5
CDR3aa: CASSIGTSEIYEQYF; CDR3nt: TGTGCCAGTAGTATCGGGACTAGCGAAATCTACGAGCAGTACTTC; d_gene: TRBD2; j_gene: TRBJ2-7; v_gene: TRBV19
CDR3aa: CASMGQGSSYNEQFF; CDR3nt: TGTGCCAGCATGGGACAGGGCAGCTCCTACAATGAGCAGTTCTTC; d_gene: TRBD1; j_gene: TRBJ2-1; v_gene: TRBV2
CDR3aa: CASSRTSGRSNEQFF; CDR3nt: TGTGCCAGCAGCCGGACTAGCGGGAGGTCGAATGAGCAGTTCTTC; d_gene: TRBD2; j_gene: TRBJ2-1; v_gene: TRBV7-9
CDR3aa: CASSLTSGYEQYF; CDR3nt: TGTGCCAGCTCACTGACTAGCGGCTACGAGCAGTACTTC; d_gene: TRBD2; j_gene: TRBJ2-7; v_gene: TRBV18
CDR3aa: CATRTSGDNNEQFF; CDR3nt: TGTGCCACCCGGACTAGCGGGGACAACAATGAGCAGTTCTTC; d_gene: TRBD2; j_gene: TRBJ2-1; v_gene: TRBV10-3
CDR3aa: CASSQEVRRDSLHQPQHF; CDR3nt: TGCGCCAGCAGCCAAGAGGTACGTAGGGACAGCCTTCATCAGCCCCAGCATTTT; d_gene: TRBD1; j_gene: TRBJ1-5; v_gene: TRBV4-1
CDR3aa: CASSEGRGGELFF; CDR3nt: TGTGCCAGCAGTGAAGGGCGCGGCGGGGAGCTGTTTTTT; d_gene: .; j_gene: TRBJ2-2; v_gene: TRBV2
CDR3aa: CSATGQATWQETQYF; CDR3nt: TGCAGCGCCACCGGACAGGCCACATGGCAAGAGACCCAGTACTTC; d_gene: TRBD1; j_gene: TRBJ2-5; v_gene: TRBV29-1
CDR3aa: CASSYSGHFNEKLFF; CDR3nt: TGTGCCAGCAGTTACTCGGGACACTTTAATGAAAAACTGTTTTTT; d_gene: .; j_gene: TRBJ1-4; v_gene: TRBV6-5
CDR3aa: CAWSWGGGGADTQYF; CDR3nt: TGTGCCTGGAGCTGGGGGGGAGGCGGCGCAGATACGCAGTATTTT; d_gene: TRBD2; j_gene: TRBJ2-3; v_gene: TRBV30
CDR3aa: CASSRGYNQPQHF; CDR3nt: TGTGCCAGCTCGAGGGGGTACAATCAGCCCCAGCATTTT; d_gene: .; j_gene: TRBJ1-5; v_gene: TRBV18
CDR3aa: CASSLRLRDGYTF; CDR3nt: TGTGCCAGCAGCTTAAGACTCCGCGACGGCTACACCTTC; d_gene: .; j_gene: TRBJ1-2; v_gene: TRBV7-2
CDR3aa: CASSKTRGVYNEQFF; CDR3nt: TGTGCCAGCAGCAAGACCCGGGGGGTCTACAATGAGCAGTTCTTC; d_gene: TRBD2; j_gene: TRBJ2-1; v_gene: TRBV7-8
CDR3aa: CASSLGGDAYEQYF; CDR3nt: TGTGCCAGCAGCCTAGGGGGAGATGCCTACGAGCAGTACTTC; d_gene: .; j_gene: TRBJ2-7; v_gene: TRBV28
CDR3aa: CASSPIGQGSNQPQHF; CDR3nt: TGTGCCAGCTCACCAATCGGACAGGGGAGCAATCAGCCCCAGCATTTT; d_gene: TRBD1; j_gene: TRBJ1-5; v_gene: TRBV18
CDR3aa: CASSLQGPRETQYF; CDR3nt: TGTGCCAGCAGCTTACAGGGGCCCCGAGAGACCCAGTACTTC; d_gene: .; j_gene: TRBJ2-5; v_gene: TRBV7-9
CDR3aa: CASSGGNTGELFF; CDR3nt: TGTGCCAGCAGTGGAGGGAACACCGGGGAGCTGTTTTTT; d_gene: .; j_gene: TRBJ2-2; v_gene: TRBV2
CDR3aa: CASSLGQLETQYF; CDR3nt: TGTGCCAGCAGTTTAGGGCAGCTAGAGACCCAGTACTTC; d_gene: .; j_gene: TRBJ2-5; v_gene: TRBV27
CDR3aa: CASSLGDRAGGYTF; CDR3nt: TGTGCCAGCAGCTTGGGGGACAGGGCGGGAGGCTACACCTTC; d_gene: TRBD1; j_gene: TRBJ1-2; v_gene: TRBV7-3
CDR3aa: CAISEDRGGTEAFF; CDR3nt: TGTGCCATCAGTGAGGACAGGGGGGGCACTGAAGCTTTCTTT; d_gene: TRBD1; j_gene: TRBJ1-1; v_gene: TRBV10-3
CDR3aa: CASTLSRREGDEQFF; CDR3nt: TGTGCCAGCACCTTATCGAGGCGGGAGGGGGATGAGCAGTTCTTC; d_gene: TRBD2; j_gene: TRBJ2-1; v_gene: TRBV7-6
CDR3aa: CASSLATGTAPFGYTF; CDR3nt: TGTGCCAGCAGCTTAGCAACCGGGACAGCTCCTTTTGGCTACACCTTC; d_gene: TRBD1; j_gene: TRBJ1-2; v_gene: TRBV7-6
CDR3aa: CASSLASGGYGRSDTQYF; CDR3nt: TGCGCCAGCAGCTTGGCCAGTGGTGGGTACGGGAGGTCAGATACGCAGTATTTT; d_gene: TRBD2; j_gene: TRBJ2-3; v_gene: TRBV5-1
CDR3aa: CASSRPGQGGTEAFF; CDR3nt: TGTGCCAGTAGTCGGCCCGGACAGGGGGGCACTGAAGCTTTCTTT; d_gene: TRBD1; j_gene: TRBJ1-1; v_gene: TRBV19
CDR3aa: CASKRATLNHEQFF; CDR3nt: TGTGCCAGCAAAAGAGCAACACTAAACCATGAGCAGTTCTTC; d_gene: .; j_gene: TRBJ2-1; v_gene: TRBV6-5
CDR3aa: CASSWSSGSYEQYF; CDR3nt: TGCGCCAGCAGTTGGTCTAGCGGATCCTACGAGCAGTACTTC; d_gene: TRBD2; j_gene: TRBJ2-7; v_gene: TRBV10-2
CDR3aa: CASSQDRLLHF; CDR3nt: TGTGCCAGCAGCCAAGATCGACTCCTCCACTTT; d_gene: .; j_gene: TRBJ1-6; v_gene: TRBV4-2